This T cell receptor beta chain was sequenced in a study of T cells in Graves' hyperthyroidism and ophthalmopathy. Study findings and constraints: The model forecast ophthalmopathy, anticipating it by a median approximately 6 months before onset.

Trimming removed 0 bases from V and 5 bases from J; junction bases left unmatched: 10. This CDR3 comprises 17 residues. CDR1 SGHTA and CDR2 FQGTGA come from the germline V gene. This clonotype was seen ten or more times. Its antigen is as yet unknown. RNA transcripts were the template for amplifying TCR beta CDR3 regions. Using the HTBI primer set, a first-round RT-PCR was run on the TCR CDR3. MiXCR was run by TCRdb on the multiplex PCR reads, yielding one entry per CDR3 protein. The sample holds hundreds of thousands of distinct CDR3 sequences, around 16% seen once. Newly diagnosed hyperthyroidism patients aged 18 to 65 years had disease lasting under 2 months. Diagnoses were made from clinical symptoms, serum measures (thyroxine and TRAb), thyroid ultrasound and orbital computed tomography.

The chain couples TRBV7-3 to TRBJ2-3; 8 bases map to TRBD2. The clonotype originates from a woman aged 25 to 39 with Graves' hyperthyroidism. The sample taken for sequencing was blood. The CDR3 region is CASSLTSNSGTGDTQYF. CDR3 in DNA: TGTGCCAGCAGCTTAACGTCTAATAGCGGGACGGGAGATACGCAGTATTTT.